The 14 T cell receptor beta chains presented below share a single source sample, sequenced in a study of identical twins. TCRdb fed the 5' RACE reads into MiXCR, producing one record per CDR3 protein. This table holds about 890,000 distinct CDR3 sequences, roughly an eighth found once. Another study also made use of these data, one on yellow fever vaccine responses in identical twins.

The sample comprised PBMCs. All receptors derive from a woman aged 18-29 years in good health.

The sample holds a few counts of this clonotype. The chain employs TRBV19 and TRBJ2-1; a weak D match, TRBD2 (5 bases). There are 12 residues in the CDR3. V lost 2 bases and J lost 10, with 9 bases in between. The germline V gene encodes CDR1 LNHDA and CDR2 SQIVND (reference sequence). DNA for the CDR3: TGTGCCAGTAGTATACAGAGGGCAGAGCAGTTCTTC. Amino acids: CASSIQRAEQFF.

The sample holds a few counts of this clonotype. The chain is built from TRBV10-1 and TRBJ2-7; the match to TRBD2 covers 8 bases. Losses at the gene ends were 1 base for V and 4 bases for J; bases not matched to a gene: 6. Germline-derived CDR1 and CDR2 are WNHNN and SYGVQD (reference sequence). The CDR3 extends over 15 amino acids. The CDR3 region is CASSELPGGQYEQYF. In DNA, the CDR3 is TGCGCCAGCAGTGAGTTACCGGGAGGGCAGTACGAGCAGTACTTC.

The chain links TRBV9 to TRBJ2-3; TRBD2 aligns across 7 bases. CDR1 SGDLS and CDR2 YYNGEE come from the germline V gene. V shed 5 bases and J 5 bases; nucleotides not matched to a gene: 8. The CDR3 covers 14 residues. The CDR3, as DNA: TGTGCCAGCAGTCTGACCGCGGGGGTAGATACGCAGTATTTT. Its translation: CASSLTAGVDTQYF.

The rearrangement joins TRBV20-1 to TRBJ2-7; TRBD2 matches 7 bases. This CDR3 has 14 residues. Unmatched junction bases numbered 7, after V lost 2 bases and J lost 3 bases. Looked up from germline, CDR1 is DFQATT and CDR2 is SNEGSKA (reference sequence). The CDR3 sequence: CSARLGEGFYEQYF. In DNA form, the CDR3 reads TGCAGTGCTAGATTGGGGGAGGGGTTCTACGAGCAGTACTTC.

This clonotype was detected a few times. This CDR3 reads CSGGHGTSSYEQYF. Here the CDR3 DNA reads TGCAGCGGGGGACATGGGACATCCTCCTACGAGCAGTACTTC. This chain joins TRBV29-1 and TRBJ2-7; D might be TRBD1 (6 bases). V was cut by 7 bases and J by 0 bases, with 16 bases left in between. CDR1 and CDR2 from the germline V gene are SQVTM and ANQGSEA. The length of the CDR3 is 14 residues.

Only a few counts were recorded for this clonotype. The chain's CDR3 is CASTPRGQPGNIQYF. The CDR3 DNA reads TGTGCCAGTACGCCCCGGGGACAGCCGGGGAACATTCAGTACTTC. This sequence joins TRBV28 and TRBJ2-4; TRBD1 agrees at 7 bases. The V segment lost 9 bases and the J segment 7 bases; nucleotides outside the gene matches: 15. Germline V gene data show CDR1 as MDHEN and CDR2 as SYDVKM. This CDR3 region has 15 residues.

This clonotype was seen more than once but under ten times. This chain joins TRBV3-1 and TRBJ1-1; D remains ambiguous. This CDR3 comprises 11 residues. Trimming shortened V by 3 bases and J by 8 bases, and 7 bases separated the two germline ends. The germline CDR1 and CDR2 sequences are LGHDT and YNNKEL (reference sequence). CDR3 amino acids: CASSHASEAFF. CDR3 DNA sequence: TGTGCCAGCAGCCACGCCTCCGAAGCTTTCTTT.

A few counts support this clonotype. The V call is TRBV11-3, the J call TRBJ2-3; 12 bases agree with TRBD2. CDR1 is SGHNT, CDR2 YENEEA, per germline. This CDR3 comprises 16 residues. Germline trimming cut 0 bases from V and 5 bases from J; bases unmatched to any gene: 3. The CDR3 nucleotides are TGTGCCAGCAGCTTAGATGCGGGACTAGCGGGAGATACGCAGTATTTT. Protein sequence: CASSLDAGLAGDTQYF.

In this sample, this clonotype turned up a few times. V gene TRBV3-1 combines with J gene TRBJ1-3; possibly TRBD1 for D (6 bases). CDR1 and CDR2 from the germline V gene are LGHDT and YNNKEL (reference sequence). This CDR3 contains 15 residues. Deletions cut 4 bases from V and 6 bases from J, with 16 bases between. The CDR3 sequence is CASSRGGAGANTIYF. As DNA, the CDR3 is TGTGCCAGCAGCCGTGGGGGGGCAGGAGCAAACACCATATATTTT.

This clonotype was seen only a few times. V gene TRBV12-3 or TRBV12-4 combines with J gene TRBJ2-1, with 8 bases lining up with TRBD2. The CDR3 spans 13 residues. Trimming at V came to 4 bases and at J to 7 bases, leaving 3 bases not matched to a gene. CDR3 in amino acids: CASSSGGKNEQFF. CDR3 in DNA: TGTGCCAGCAGTTCGGGAGGGAAGAATGAGCAGTTCTTC.

The chain links TRBV13 to TRBJ1-1; 7 bases agree with TRBD1. Per the germline V gene, CDR1 is PRHDT and CDR2 is FYEKMQ (reference sequence). Trimming cost V 0 bases and J 8 bases; bases outside gene matches: 6. CDR3 size: 14 residues. The CDR3 sequence: CASSLGPGGYEAFF. The CDR3 bases are TGTGCCAGCAGCTTAGGCCCAGGGGGGTACGAAGCTTTCTTT.

V and J are TRBV20-1 and TRBJ1-6; TRBD1 aligns across 7 bases. This CDR3 has 14 amino acids. CDR1 is DFQATT, CDR2 SNEGSKA, per germline (reference sequence). V shed 2 bases, J shed 5 bases, and the junction held 3 bases outside the gene matches. The CDR3 here is CSARPGTDNSPLHF. CDR3 nucleotide sequence: TGCAGTGCTAGACCCGGGACAGATAATTCACCCCTCCACTTT.

The chain recombines TRBV5-1 with TRBJ2-7; 8 bases map to TRBD1. The CDR3 is 15 residues long. Germline V gives CDR1 SGHRS, CDR2 YFSETQ. V shed 0 bases, J shed 2 bases, and the junction held 4 bases outside the gene matches. The CDR3 sequence is CASSLVAGGAYEQYV. CDR3 bases: TGCGCCAGCAGCTTGGTGGCAGGGGGCGCCTACGAGCAGTACGTC.

This clonotype was observed many times. DNA for the CDR3: TGTGCCAGCAGTTTAACGGGGAACAATCAGCCCCAGCATTTT. It encodes CASSLTGNNQPQHF. V gene TRBV12-3 or TRBV12-4 combines with J gene TRBJ1-5; no firm D call. The CDR3 runs to 14 residues. With 2 bases removed from V and 3 bases from J, the gap between germline ends came to 8 bases.